One sample yielded the 18 T cell receptor beta chains listed below, sequenced in a study of T cells in Graves' hyperthyroidism and ophthalmopathy. Amplification of TCR beta CDR3 regions used RNA as the template. In the first-round RT-PCR of the TCR CDR3, the HTBI primer set was used. TCRdb itself ran the multiplex PCR reads through MiXCR, one entry per CDR3 protein. The data hold hundreds of thousands of distinct CDR3 sequences, with under 25% observed a single time. Sequencing was done on a sample of blood. All receptors derive from a man under 40 with Graves' ophthalmopathy.

The V and J genes are TRBV7-6 and TRBJ2-5; 9 nucleotides agree with TRBD2. The CDR3 has 14 amino acids. The J segment lost 5 bases and the V segment lost 6 bases, leaving 7 bases of the junction unmatched. Looked up from germline, CDR1 is SGHVS and CDR2 is FNYEAQ. DNA for the CDR3: TGTGCCAGCAGGTCTAGCGGGGACCTGGAGACCCAGTACTTC. Translated: CASRSSGDLETQYF.

This clonotype was counted at least ten times. The J gene is TRBJ2-1, the V gene TRBV28; 8 nucleotides agree with TRBD2. The germline gives CDR1 MDHEN, CDR2 SYDVKM. V lost 3 bases and J lost 3; bases outside the gene matches: 10. The CDR3 consists of 17 residues. The DNA of the CDR3 is TGTGCCAGCAGTTTTACAACTAGCGGAGACATCTACAATGAGCAGTTCTTC. It specifies CASSFTTSGDIYNEQFF.

This clonotype has more than one count but fewer than ten. This chain links TRBV11-1 with TRBJ2-3; TRBD1 agrees at 7 bases. The germline gives CDR1 SGHAT, CDR2 FQDESV (reference sequence). V gave up 1 base and J gave up 0 bases; unmatched junction bases: 7. There are 17 residues in the CDR3. CDR3 coding DNA: TGTGCCAGCAGCTTAGACAGGGGCACCGTTAGCACAGATACGCAGTATTTT. This gives the protein CASSLDRGTVSTDTQYF.

There are a few counts of this clonotype. The chain couples TRBV20-1 to TRBJ2-7; 15 bases are a match to TRBD2. The V gene's germline CDR1 is DFQATT and CDR2 SNEGSKA (reference sequence). The trim removed 3 bases at V and 7 bases at J, leaving 10 bases unmatched. The CDR3 covers 16 residues. CDR3: CSARRTSGRAMAEQYF. Written as DNA, the CDR3 is TGCAGTGCTAGGCGGACTAGCGGGAGGGCCATGGCGGAGCAGTACTTC.

The table lists this clonotype with a few counts. The chain links TRBV4-3 to TRBJ2-1; 9 bases fit TRBD1. There are 16 residues in the CDR3. V trimming: 0 bases; J trimming: 7 bases; junction bases outside the gene matches: 7. Germline V gene lookup returns CDR1 LGHNA and CDR2 YSLEER. The CDR3 loop is CASSQEGTGWRNEQFF. CDR3 DNA sequence: TGCGCCAGCAGCCAAGAAGGGACAGGGTGGCGGAATGAGCAGTTCTTC.

This clonotype appeared once. The V call is TRBV30, the J call TRBJ2-7; weak D call: TRBD1 (6 bases). CDR3 length: 11 residues. CDR1 is GTSNPN and CDR2 is SVGIG in the germline V gene (reference sequence). The germline V and J ends were trimmed by 7 bases and 6 bases, with 13 bases remaining between them. CDR3 in amino acids: CASIQGSEQYF. CDR3 bases: TGTGCCTCGATACAGGGTTCCGAGCAGTACTTC.

This clonotype was detected many times. The chain's CDR3 is CASSLSLAGRLQETQYF. The CDR3 DNA follows: TGTGCCAGCAGTTTGTCGCTAGCGGGCCGTCTTCAAGAGACCCAGTACTTC. The chain employs TRBV28 and TRBJ2-5, with 8 nucleotides matching TRBD2. The V segment lost 3 bases and the J segment 2 bases; nucleotides outside the gene matches: 11. The germline CDR1 and CDR2 sequences are MDHEN and SYDVKM. The CDR3 extends over 17 amino acids.

The gene calls are TRBV7-9 and TRBJ2-3; D might be TRBD2 (6 bases). CDR3 length: 15 amino acids. CDR1 and CDR2 (germline): SEHNR, FQNEAQ (reference sequence). V shed 2 bases and J shed 1 base, with 10 bases lying between them. The CDR3 spells CASSLNGRGTDTQYF. DNA of the CDR3: TGTGCCAGCAGCTTAAACGGGAGAGGCACAGATACGCAGTATTTT.

This clonotype was recorded once. The genes are TRBV3-1 and TRBJ2-1; a weak D match, TRBD2 (6 bases). Germline V CDR1 and CDR2: LGHDT, YNNKEL (reference sequence). The CDR3 totals 17 residues. Trimming cost V 1 base and J 10 bases, with 23 bases left between them. Here the CDR3 reads CASSQVGVRAGSYEQFF. For the CDR3, the DNA is TGTGCCAGCAGCCAAGTCGGGGTCAGGGCGGGATCTTACGAGCAGTTCTTC.

The chain couples TRBV7-6 to TRBJ2-7; TRBD2 agrees at 10 bases. Trimming at V came to 9 bases and at J to 7 bases, leaving 15 bases not matched to a gene. The CDR3 loop spans 15 amino acids. CDR1 SGHVS and CDR2 FNYEAQ come from the germline V gene. In DNA, the CDR3 is TGTGCCAGTTCGCCTCTAGCGGGAGAGTCTGATGAGCAGTACTTC. It codes for CASSPLAGESDEQYF.

The V gene is TRBV20-1, the J gene TRBJ2-1; D is perhaps TRBD2 (5 bases). Germline CDR1 and CDR2: DFQATT and SNEGSKA (reference sequence). V lost 0 bases to trimming and J lost 8 bases, with 8 bases between them. This CDR3 contains 12 residues. CDR3 sequence (DNA): TGCAGTGCTAGAGACAGGACTGATGAGCAGTTCTTC. Residues: CSARDRTDEQFF.

The rearrangement joins TRBV5-1 to TRBJ2-5; D unclear. This CDR3 is built from 14 residues. With 4 bases removed from V and 4 bases from J, the gap between germline ends came to 14 bases. Per germline, CDR1 SGHRS and CDR2 YFSETQ. CDR3: CASSLWTRRETQYF. CDR3 in DNA: TGCGCCAGCAGCCTTTGGACCCGTCGAGAGACCCAGTACTTC.

This clonotype turned up a few times. The chain has TRBV6-1 and TRBJ2-1; the match to TRBD1 covers 9 bases. This CDR3 has 15 residues. Trimming at V came to 6 bases and at J to 5 bases, leaving 8 bases not matched to a gene. The germline V gene encodes CDR1 MNHNS and CDR2 SASEGT. This chain's CDR3 is CASRRGTGRHNEQFF. DNA for the CDR3: TGTGCCAGCAGGCGCGGGACAGGGAGGCACAATGAGCAGTTCTTC.

The genes are TRBV7-9 and TRBJ2-1; D is ambiguous. Trimming shortened V by 5 bases and J by 2 bases, and 13 bases separated the two germline ends. CDR1 is SEHNR and CDR2 is FQNEAQ in the germline V gene (reference sequence). The CDR3 covers 15 residues. The CDR3 here is CASSPAVKPYNEQFF. The CDR3 nucleotides read TGTGCCAGCAGCCCCGCGGTTAAGCCCTACAATGAGCAGTTCTTC.

In this sample, this clonotype turned up a few times. The chain couples TRBV12-3 or TRBV12-4 to TRBJ1-6; D might be TRBD1 (5 bases). CDR3 size: 14 residues. The germline V and J ends were trimmed by 4 bases and 7 bases, with 11 bases remaining between them. CDR3 protein: CASSWDGKNSPLHF. The DNA of the CDR3 is TGTGCCAGCAGTTGGGACGGAAAGAATTCACCCCTCCACTTT.

The chain combines TRBV10-3 with TRBJ1-1; no firm D call. The CDR3 is 12 residues long. V was trimmed by 11 bases and J by 4 bases, leaving 14 bases between them. Looked up from germline, CDR1 is ENHRY and CDR2 is SYGVKD. CDR3 residues: CAALGGGTEAFF. For the CDR3, the DNA is TGTGCCGCGTTAGGAGGTGGCACTGAAGCTTTCTTT.

On this clonotype: This may come from a read error, since a much larger clone is one base off. J is TRBJ2-7 and V is TRBV7-2, with no clear D. The length of the CDR3 is 13 residues. Germline V gene lookup returns CDR1 SGHTA and CDR2 FQGNSA. DNA of the CDR3: TGTGCCAGCAGCCGACTCGGGTTAGACGAGCAGTGCTTC. As protein: CASSRLGLDEQCF. Combining the CDR3 with reference TRBV7-2 and TRBJ2-7 gives the whole variable domain GAGVSQSPSNKVTEKGKDVELRCDPISGHTALYWYRQSLGQGLEFLIYFQGNSAPDKSGLPSDRFSAERTGGSVSTLTIQRTQQEDSAVYLCASSRLGLDEQCFGPGTRLTVT.

Worth noting for this clonotype: This could be a read error, since a much larger clone is one nucleotide away. The rearrangement uses TRBV11-2 and TRBJ2-7; the D call may be TRBD1 or TRBD2 (5 bases each). CDR1 is SGHAT, CDR2 FQNNGV, per germline. The CDR3 spans 11 residues. The V gene lost 3 bases and the J gene lost 9 bases, with 9 bases spanning the gap. CDR3 sequence reads: CASSLGPRQYF. The CDR3 nucleotides are TGTGCCAGCAGCTTGGGACCTAGGCAGTACTTC.